The text below deals with one T cell receptor beta chain. The sample originates from a study of CD8 T cells in Susac syndrome. The V end lost 4 bases, the J end lost 5 bases, and 13 bases lay between the germline ends. CDR1 and CDR2 (germline): SGHDT, YYEEEE. This CDR3 contains 15 residues. Susac syndrome patients met recently defined diagnostic criteria for definite or probable disease. Random-hexamer reverse transcription was applied to about 0.45 to 1 ug RNA. TCRdb redid the calling of the immunoSEQ multiplex PCR reads with MiXCR, one entry per CDR3 protein. Of hundreds of thousands of distinct CDR3 sequences in the sample, about 94% were seen once.

The chain employs TRBV5-6 and TRBJ1-6, with D perhaps TRBD1 (6 bases). This sequence originates from a human donor with Susac syndrome. The specimen was CD4+ T cells from PBMCs. DNA for the CDR3: TGTGCCAGCAGCCCCGGGAGGGGGGATAATTCACCCCTCCACTTT. This sequence encodes CASSPGRGDNSPLHF. Full variable domain (outside the CDR3, taken from reference TRBV5-6 and TRBJ1-6): DAGVTQSPTHLIKTRGQQVTLRCSPKSGHDTVSWYQQALGQGPQFIFQYYEEEERQRGNFPDRFSGHQFPNYSSELNVNALLLGDSALYLCASSPGRGDNSPLHFGNGTRLTVT.